A selection of T cell receptor beta chains follows, all from one sample in a study of blood T cell repertoires in COVID-19. Measured with immunoSEQ multiplex PCR; TCRdb has only the in-frame clones, and not every one. In the table there are about 200,000 clones, roughly 90% of which are singletons. The source material was PBMCs or T cells enriched from blood (not recorded which). The receptors derive from a woman under 30 who had recovered from COVID-19. The conserved cysteine and the conserved F or W are not part of the CDR3 here.

j_gene	v_gene	CDR3aa
TRBJ1-6	TRBV5-1	ASSRGQGDSPLH
TRBJ2-1	TRBV24-1	ATSDSRTDNEQF
TRBJ1-1	TRBV28	ASSKGTANTEAF
TRBJ1-3	TRBV24-1	ATSAGTTSGNTIY
TRBJ2-7	TRBV27	ASSLRGGEQY
TRBJ2-7	TRBV28	ASRDPGGPYEQY
TRBJ2-5	TRBV3-1/TRBV3-2	ASSQVRGPQETQY
TRBJ1-2	TRBV11-2	ASSFYPGHPYGYT
TRBJ2-1	TRBV9	ASSVGLRNHYNEQF
TRBJ2-7	TRBV7-8	ASSLRGGEQY
TRBJ2-1	TRBV9	ASSGRLAGGSYNEQF
TRBJ2-7	TRBV30	AFSGRAGGPSEQY
TRBJ2-1	TRBV2	ASQLFGGVDNEQF
TRBJ1-2	TRBV19	ASSIQGNERYGYT
TRBJ2-7	TRBV5-1	ASSLGDRDLDEQY
TRBJ1-3	TRBV28	ASRWTAGNTIY
TRBJ1-3	TRBV5-1	ASSLGPDTGNTIY
TRBJ1-5	TRBV5-1	ASSLGPGRGNQPQH
TRBJ2-2	TRBV3-1/TRBV3-2	ASSQGRTSFVGELF
TRBJ2-7	TRBV11-2	ASSLYRGAYEQY
TRBJ1-2	TRBV18	ASSPTDRNYGYT
TRBJ1-3	TRBV9	ASSASFGRAGNTIY
TRBJ2-3	TRBV29-1	SVEGQGYTDTQY
TRBJ1-3	TRBV7-8	ASSSKQGAESGNTIY
TRBJ2-7	TRBV4-1	ASSQFFRDRGGYEQY
TRBJ2-1	TRBV27	ASSSPRGVDYNEQF
TRBJ2-5	TRBV10-3	AISESLTVQETQY
TRBJ2-1	TRBV18	ASSRDNEQF
TRBJ1-3	TRBV19	ASRSPGPEGNTIY
TRBJ2-5	TRBV5-1	ASSHGLAGVPSQETQY
TRBJ2-5	TRBV21-1	ASSPRPDRFQETQY
TRBJ2-5	TRBV7-2	ASSPPEGGPQETQY